These 10 T cell receptor beta chains originate from one sample sequenced in a study of Ad26.COV2.S vaccination and SARS-CoV-2 variants. Treatment described: roughly 18 received Ad26.COV2.S at low or high dose, single or two shots; about five received placebo; per-sample allocation not given. Collection of the samples took place on day 63 after the first injection of vaccine or placebo. Here immunoSEQ multiplex PCR was the method, and the copy in TCRdb shows in-frame clones only, minus some. This table has about 480,000 clones, around 88% appearing once. The sequences come from peripheral blood, collected in a trial of Ad26.COV2.S vaccine versus placebo. The receptors here all came from a person aged 18-65 years who received the Ad26.COV2.S COVID-19 vaccine or a placebo.

The gene calls are TRBV9 and TRBJ1-1; a weak D match, TRBD1 (5 bases). Trimming removed 0 bases at V and 5 bases at J, with 5 bases between. The CDR3 loop spans 12 amino acids. Germline loops: CDR1 SGDLS, CDR2 YYNGEE. The CDR3 is CASSVEGTEAFF. The CDR3 DNA follows: TGTGCCAGCAGCGTAGAGGGGACTGAAGCTTTCTTT.

This chain links TRBV7-9 with TRBJ1-2, with unresolved D. This CDR3 region has 13 residues. The germline gives CDR1 SEHNR, CDR2 FQNEAQ (reference sequence). Trimming removed 1 base from V and 4 bases from J, with 7 bases in between. The CDR3, as DNA: TGTGCCAGCAGCTTAGTGCGCAGCTATGGCTACACCTTC. Amino acids: CASSLVRSYGYTF.

The J gene is TRBJ2-7, the V gene TRBV11-2, with unresolved D. V lost 8 bases and J 2 bases, leaving 13 bases between the germline ends. The CDR3 sequence is 13 residues long. CDR1 is SGHAT and CDR2 is FQNNGV in the germline V gene. DNA of the CDR3: TGTGCCAGCCGCCGCGGAAATGCCTACGAGCAGTACTTC. Translation gives CASRRGNAYEQYF.

This chain joins TRBV5-1 and TRBJ1-3, with 8 bases lining up with TRBD1. The CDR3 runs 19 residues. From germline, CDR1 is SGHRS and CDR2 YFSETQ. The V gene end was trimmed by 0 bases and the J gene end by 0 bases; junction bases not matched to a gene: 11. Here the CDR3 reads CASSLGTGISMGSGNTIYF. CDR3 in DNA: TGCGCCAGCAGCTTGGGGACAGGGATATCCATGGGCTCTGGAAACACCATATATTTT.

This chain joins TRBV18 and TRBJ1-1, with D maybe TRBD1 (6 bases). CDR3 length: 14 residues. V lost 6 bases to trimming and J lost 1 base, with 12 bases between them. Per germline, CDR1 KGHSH and CDR2 LQKENI. The CDR3 sequence is CASSSQGRNTEAFF. CDR3 sequence (DNA): TGTGCCAGCTCCTCTCAGGGGAGGAACACTGAAGCTTTCTTT.

V usage is TRBV30 and J usage is TRBJ1-2; perhaps TRBD1 as D (5 bases). The germline V and J ends were trimmed by 0 bases and 6 bases, with 11 bases remaining between them. The CDR3 totals 13 residues. From germline, CDR1 is GTSNPN and CDR2 SVGIG (reference sequence). In DNA form, the CDR3 reads TGTGCCTGGAGTGTGGTGCAGGGAGATGGCTACACCTTC. Translated: CAWSVVQGDGYTF.

The chain uses TRBV6-5 and TRBJ2-4; 7 nucleotides line up with TRBD2. Germline V gene lookup returns CDR1 MNHEY and CDR2 SVGAGI. The CDR3 sequence is 15 residues long. V was clipped by 6 bases and J by 2 bases; unmatched bases: 7. CDR3: CASSRGTTPKNIQYF. CDR3 DNA: TGTGCCAGCAGCCGCGGGACTACCCCCAAAAACATTCAGTACTTC.

The table lists this clone with a count of one. The chain joins TRBV5-5 to TRBJ2-7, with 8 bases matching TRBD1. This CDR3 is built from 15 residues. Germline V gene sequence: CDR1 SGHKS, CDR2 YYEKEE (reference sequence). Losses at the gene ends were 1 base for V and 6 bases for J; bases not matched to a gene: 9. DNA for the CDR3: TGTGCCAGCAGCTTGCTCTCGGACAGGGCCTTCGAGCAGTACTTC. Translation gives CASSLLSDRAFEQYF.

This chain uses TRBV7-3 with TRBJ2-1; 7 positions match TRBD2. Germline-derived CDR1 and CDR2 are SGHTA and FQGTGA. The CDR3 is made up of 14 amino acids. V dropped 5 bases and J dropped 6; count of bases not matched to a gene: 7. This CDR3 reads CASSPRTRRNEQFF. CDR3 bases: TGTGCCAGCAGCCCCCGGACTAGGCGCAATGAGCAGTTCTTC.

About this clone itself: Given a much more abundant clone one base away, this may be a read error. The rearrangement links TRBV11-1 to TRBJ2-7, with D tentatively TRBD2 (5 bases). With 1 base removed from V and 0 bases from J, the gap between germline ends came to 7 bases. The CDR3 is 14 amino acids. CDR1 is SGHAT, CDR2 FQDESV, per germline (reference sequence). The CDR3 loop is CASSLGGSSYEQYF. CDR3 coding DNA: TGTGCCAGCAGCTTAGGTGGGAGCTCCTACGAGCAGTACTTC.